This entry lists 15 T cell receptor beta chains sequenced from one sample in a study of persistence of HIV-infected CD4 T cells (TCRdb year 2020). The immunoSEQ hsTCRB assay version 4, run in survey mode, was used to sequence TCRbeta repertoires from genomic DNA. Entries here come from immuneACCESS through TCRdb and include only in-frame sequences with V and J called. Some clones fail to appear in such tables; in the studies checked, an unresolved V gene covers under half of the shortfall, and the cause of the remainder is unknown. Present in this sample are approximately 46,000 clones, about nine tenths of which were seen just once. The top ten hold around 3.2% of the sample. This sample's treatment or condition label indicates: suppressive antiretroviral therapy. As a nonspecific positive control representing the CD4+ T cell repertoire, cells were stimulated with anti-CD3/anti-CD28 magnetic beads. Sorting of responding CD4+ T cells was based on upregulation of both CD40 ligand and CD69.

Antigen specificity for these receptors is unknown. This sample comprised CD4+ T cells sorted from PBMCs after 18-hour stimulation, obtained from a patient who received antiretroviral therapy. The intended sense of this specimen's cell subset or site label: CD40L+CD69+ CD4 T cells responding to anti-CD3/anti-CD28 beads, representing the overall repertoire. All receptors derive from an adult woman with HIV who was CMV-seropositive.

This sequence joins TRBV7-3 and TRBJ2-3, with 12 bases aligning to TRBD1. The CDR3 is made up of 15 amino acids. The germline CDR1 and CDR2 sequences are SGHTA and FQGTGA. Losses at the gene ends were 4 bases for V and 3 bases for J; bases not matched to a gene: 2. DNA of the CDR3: TGTGCCAGCAGCTCGGGACAGGGGGCAACAGATACGCAGTATTTT. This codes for CASSSGQGATDTQYF.

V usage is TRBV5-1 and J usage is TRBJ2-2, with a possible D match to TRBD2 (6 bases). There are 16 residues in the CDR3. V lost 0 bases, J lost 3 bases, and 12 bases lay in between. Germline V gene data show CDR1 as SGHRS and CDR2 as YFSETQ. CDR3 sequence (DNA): TGCGCCAGCAGCTTGGTGGCAGGGACTTACACCGGGGAGCTGTTTTTT. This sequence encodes CASSLVAGTYTGELFF.

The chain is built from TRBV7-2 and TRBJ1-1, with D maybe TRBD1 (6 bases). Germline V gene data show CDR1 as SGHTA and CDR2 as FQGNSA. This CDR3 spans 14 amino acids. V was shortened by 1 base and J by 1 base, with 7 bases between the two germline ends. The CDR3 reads CASSLGTANTEAFF. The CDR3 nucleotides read TGTGCCAGCAGCTTAGGGACAGCGAACACTGAAGCTTTCTTT.

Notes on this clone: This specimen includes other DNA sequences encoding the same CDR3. The CDR3, as DNA: TGCGCCAGCAGCGGAAAACTAGGACTAGCGGGGGGGCAGGGTTTAACAGATACGCAGTATTTT. It yields the protein CASSGKLGLAGGQGLTDTQYF. The chain uses TRBV5-1 and TRBJ2-3; 15 bases map to TRBD2. J was trimmed by 3 bases and V by 4 bases; bases with no gene match: 18. The CDR3 sequence is 21 residues long. Per germline, CDR1 SGHRS and CDR2 YFSETQ.

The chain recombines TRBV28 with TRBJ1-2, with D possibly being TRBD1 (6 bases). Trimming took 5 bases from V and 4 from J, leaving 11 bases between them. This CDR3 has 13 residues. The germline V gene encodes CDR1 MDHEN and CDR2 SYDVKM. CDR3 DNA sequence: TGTGCCAGCAGTCTAGGGGGATTCTATGGCTACACCTTC. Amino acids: CASSLGGFYGYTF.

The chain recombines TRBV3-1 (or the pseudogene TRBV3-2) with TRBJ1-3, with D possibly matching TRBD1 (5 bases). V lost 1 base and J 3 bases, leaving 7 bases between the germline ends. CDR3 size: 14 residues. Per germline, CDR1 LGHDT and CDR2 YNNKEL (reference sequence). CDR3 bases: TGTGCCAGCAGCCAAGGGACAAATGGAAACACCATATATTTT. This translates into CASSQGTNGNTIYF.

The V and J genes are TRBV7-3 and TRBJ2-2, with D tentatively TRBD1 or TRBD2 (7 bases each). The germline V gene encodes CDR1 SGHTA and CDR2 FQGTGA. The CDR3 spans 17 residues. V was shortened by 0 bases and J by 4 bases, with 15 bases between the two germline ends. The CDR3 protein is CASSLTWEGASTGELFF. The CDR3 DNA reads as TGTGCCAGCAGCTTAACGTGGGAGGGGGCTTCCACCGGGGAGCTGTTTTTT.

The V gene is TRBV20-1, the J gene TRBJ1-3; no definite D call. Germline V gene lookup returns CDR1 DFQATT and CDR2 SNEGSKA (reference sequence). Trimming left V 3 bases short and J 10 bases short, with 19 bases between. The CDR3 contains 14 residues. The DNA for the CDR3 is TGCAGTGCTAGTACTGGAGGTAAAAGAAGGACCATATATTTT. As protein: CSASTGGKRRTIYF.

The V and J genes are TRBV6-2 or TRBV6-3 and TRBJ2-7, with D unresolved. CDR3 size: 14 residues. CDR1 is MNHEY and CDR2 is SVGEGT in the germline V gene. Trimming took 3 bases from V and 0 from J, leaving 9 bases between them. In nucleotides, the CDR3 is TGTGCCAGCAGTTATTCTGGGCCCTCCTACGAGCAGTACTTC. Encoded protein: CASSYSGPSYEQYF.

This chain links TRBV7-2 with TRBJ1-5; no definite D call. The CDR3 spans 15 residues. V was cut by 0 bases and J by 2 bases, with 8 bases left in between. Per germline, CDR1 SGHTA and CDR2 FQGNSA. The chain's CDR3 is CASSLAHYGNQPQHF. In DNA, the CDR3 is TGTGCCAGCAGCTTAGCGCATTATGGCAATCAGCCCCAGCATTTT.

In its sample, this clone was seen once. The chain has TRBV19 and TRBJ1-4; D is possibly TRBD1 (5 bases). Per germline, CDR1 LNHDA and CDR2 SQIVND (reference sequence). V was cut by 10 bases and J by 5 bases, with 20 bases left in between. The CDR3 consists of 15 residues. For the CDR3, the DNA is TGTGCCACCTCAGGGAAAGGAAACCCCAATGAAAAACTGTTTTTT. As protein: CATSGKGNPNEKLFF.

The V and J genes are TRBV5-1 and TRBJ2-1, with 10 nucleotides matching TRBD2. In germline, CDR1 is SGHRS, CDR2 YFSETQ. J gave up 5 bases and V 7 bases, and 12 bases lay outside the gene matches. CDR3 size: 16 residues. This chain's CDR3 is CASGTEAGGLDNEQFF. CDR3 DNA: TGCGCCAGCGGCACCGAAGCGGGAGGGCTTGACAATGAGCAGTTCTTC.

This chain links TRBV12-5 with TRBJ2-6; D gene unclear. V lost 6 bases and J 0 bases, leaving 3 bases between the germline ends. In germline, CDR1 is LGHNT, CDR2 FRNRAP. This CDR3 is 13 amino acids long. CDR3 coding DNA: TGTGCTAGTGGGGACTCTGGGGCCAACGTCCTGACTTTC. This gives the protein CASGDSGANVLTF.

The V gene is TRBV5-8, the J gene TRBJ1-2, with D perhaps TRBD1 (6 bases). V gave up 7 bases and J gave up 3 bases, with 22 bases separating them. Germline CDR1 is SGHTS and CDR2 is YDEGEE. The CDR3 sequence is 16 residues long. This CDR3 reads CASFGGRGKGDYGYTF. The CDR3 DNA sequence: TGTGCCAGCTTCGGGGGCAGGGGAAAAGGGGACTATGGCTACACCTTC.

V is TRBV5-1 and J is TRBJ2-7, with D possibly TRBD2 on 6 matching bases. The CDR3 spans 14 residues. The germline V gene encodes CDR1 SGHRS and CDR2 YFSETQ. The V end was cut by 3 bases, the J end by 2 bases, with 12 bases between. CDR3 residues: CASSYSSVPYEQYF. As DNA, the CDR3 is TGCGCCAGCAGCTACTCTAGCGTCCCCTACGAGCAGTACTTC.